These 30 T cell receptor beta chains share one sample of origin, sequenced in a study of T-cell memory formation after mild COVID-19. From the 5' RACE reads, TCRdb called clonotypes with MiXCR, one entry per CDR3 protein. The profile covers roughly 400,000 distinct CDR3 sequences, with around 24% appearing a single time and around 8.1% taken by the ten largest. Specimen: PBMCs or a T cell subset sorted from them (not recorded which). These receptors were collected from an adult woman who had mild COVID-19 (a few samples of this study predate the infection). Cell type and time point are not known.

The genes are TRBV7-9 and TRBJ1-2; possible D gene TRBD1, 6 bases. The CDR3 has 13 residues. The germline CDR1 and CDR2 sequences are SEHNR and FQNEAQ (reference sequence). Trimming pared 5 bases from V and 4 bases from J, leaving 11 bases between. In DNA, the CDR3 is TGTGCCAGCAGCCCCTCGGGGGCCTATGGCTACACCTTC. It encodes CASSPSGAYGYTF.

In its sample, this clonotype was seen a few times. The chain joins TRBV4-3 to TRBJ2-3, with 12 positions matching TRBD2. V lost 1 base, J lost 2 bases, and 4 bases stayed unmatched. The CDR3 covers 17 residues. Germline CDR1 is LGHNA and CDR2 is YSLEER. DNA of the CDR3: TGCGCCAGCAGCCAAGGGACTAGCGGGACCTCCACAGATACGCAGTATTTT. This encodes CASSQGTSGTSTDTQYF.

This chain joins TRBV6-6 and TRBJ1-1, with D possibly being TRBD1 (5 bases). Germline CDR1 and CDR2: MNHNY and SVGAGI (reference sequence). This CDR3 spans 14 amino acids. Trimming left V 2 bases short and J 1 base short, with 8 bases between. For the CDR3, the DNA is TGTGCCAGCAGTTACGCCCAGGGGAACACTGAAGCTTTCTTT. Translated, it gives CASSYAQGNTEAFF.

This clonotype has just a few counts. The chain combines TRBV20-1 with TRBJ2-3, with 12 bases fitting TRBD2. After removal of 0 bases from V and 2 bases from J, the junction contained 3 bases not matched to a gene. This CDR3 has 16 residues. Germline CDR1 reads DFQATT; CDR2 reads SNEGSKA (reference sequence). In DNA form, the CDR3 reads TGCAGTGCTAGAGACACTAGCGGGGGGACCACAGATACGCAGTATTTT. Its protein is CSARDTSGGTTDTQYF.

The rearrangement joins TRBV4-1 to TRBJ1-4; D remains ambiguous. Germline loops: CDR1 MGHRA, CDR2 YSYEKL. The V gene lost 1 base and the J gene lost 12 bases, with 18 bases spanning the gap. The CDR3 totals 15 residues. Written as DNA, the CDR3 is TGCGCCAGCAGCCAAGTAGGAACTTCCCTGGTGGAACTGTTTTTT. Its protein is CASSQVGTSLVELFF.

This clonotype was detected only once. The chain links TRBV18 to TRBJ2-1; 8 positions agree with TRBD2. Germline trimming cut 2 bases from V and 8 bases from J; bases unmatched to any gene: 2. This CDR3 spans 13 amino acids. Germline V gives CDR1 KGHSH, CDR2 LQKENI. CDR3: CASSPAGGDEQFF. The CDR3 DNA sequence: TGTGCCAGCTCACCAGCGGGGGGCGATGAGCAGTTCTTC.

The chain uses TRBV7-8 and TRBJ2-7; TRBD2 matches at 11 bases. Looked up from germline, CDR1 is SGHVS and CDR2 is FQNEAQ. The length of the CDR3 is 14 residues. After removal of 8 bases from V and 3 bases from J, the junction contained 6 bases not matched to a gene. The CDR3 protein is CASYPSGRSYEQYF. In nucleotides, the CDR3 is TGTGCCAGCTACCCTAGCGGGAGGAGCTACGAGCAGTACTTC.

This clonotype has just a few counts. The V gene is TRBV5-1, the J gene TRBJ1-4; 8 bases align to TRBD1. The CDR3 spans 14 residues. Unmatched junction bases numbered 1, after V lost 2 bases and J lost 4 bases. Germline V gene lookup returns CDR1 SGHRS and CDR2 YFSETQ. The CDR3 coding sequence is TGCGCCAGCAGCTTTGGACAGGGTAATGAAAAACTGTTTTTT. Translation gives CASSFGQGNEKLFF. Supplemented by reference TRBV5-1 and TRBJ1-4, the full variable domain reads KAGVTQTPRYLIKTRGQQVTLSCSPISGHRSVSWYQQTPGQGLQFLFEYFSETQRNKGNFPGRFSGRQFSNSRSEMNVSTLELGDSALYLCASSFGQGNEKLFFGSGTQLSVL.

This clonotype was detected only a few times. The chain employs TRBV15 and TRBJ2-5; a possible D gene is TRBD2 (5 bases). The CDR3 has 16 residues. Deletions cut 3 bases from V and 1 base from J, with 15 bases between. CDR1 and CDR2 from the germline V gene are LNHNV and YYDKDF (reference sequence). In DNA form, the CDR3 reads TGTGCCACCAGCAGTGGAGGCGGGCCCACCCAAGAGACCCAGTACTTC. Translated: CATSSGGGPTQETQYF.

This sequence joins TRBV24-1 and TRBJ2-2; D not certain. Looked up from germline, CDR1 is KGHDR and CDR2 is SFDVKD. CDR3 size: 13 residues. Trimming pared 6 bases from V and 7 bases from J, leaving 11 bases between. The chain's CDR3 is CATSKASGGELFF. In nucleotides, the CDR3 is TGTGCCACCAGTAAAGCTAGTGGCGGGGAGCTGTTTTTT.

This clonotype was counted only a few times. The genes are TRBV2 and TRBJ2-7; no definite D call. With 5 bases removed from V and 0 bases from J, the gap between germline ends came to 11 bases. Germline CDR1 SNHLY, CDR2 FYNNEI. The CDR3 is 14 amino acids. The CDR3 nucleotides read TGTGCCAGCAGTCCCCGGTGGGGCTCCTACGAGCAGTACTTC. Its translation is CASSPRWGSYEQYF.

The V gene is TRBV2, the J gene TRBJ2-1; tentative D call: TRBD2 (5 bases). The germline V and J ends were trimmed by 6 bases and 6 bases, with 12 bases remaining between them. CDR1 and CDR2 from the germline V gene are SNHLY and FYNNEI. The CDR3 totals 13 residues. The CDR3 region is CASRQFRGNEQFF. The CDR3, as DNA: TGTGCCAGCAGACAGTTTCGGGGCAATGAGCAGTTCTTC. The full variable domain, rest sourced from reference TRBV2 and TRBJ2-1, is EPEVTQTPSHQVTQMGQEVILRCVPISNHLYFYWYRQILGQKVEFLVSFYNNEISEKSEIFDDQFSVERPDGSNFTLKIRSTKLEDSAMYFCASRQFRGNEQFFGPGTRLTVL.

The chain employs TRBV9 and TRBJ2-6, with 7 bases identical to TRBD1. Germline V gene lookup returns CDR1 SGDLS and CDR2 YYNGEE. Trimming took 0 bases from V and 6 from J; bases not matched to a gene: 6. The CDR3 is 16 amino acids. The CDR3 nucleotides read TGTGCCAGCAGCGTAGGCGACAGGGCGGCGGCCAACGTCCTGACTTTC. Residues: CASSVGDRAAANVLTF.

This clonotype occurred a few times. This sequence joins TRBV29-1 and TRBJ2-1; 9 bases are shared with TRBD2. From germline, CDR1 is SQVTM and CDR2 ANQGSEA. This CDR3 comprises 13 residues. Trimming at V came to 6 bases and at J to 4 bases, leaving 4 bases not matched to a gene. Here the CDR3 DNA reads TGCAGCGTCTGGACTAGCGAGTACAATGAGCAGTTCTTC. It encodes CSVWTSEYNEQFF.

This clonotype has only a few counts. The V gene is TRBV20-1, the J gene TRBJ1-1; D not resolved. The V gene lost 5 bases and the J gene lost 1 base, with 11 bases spanning the gap. The CDR3 totals 13 residues. Germline V gene sequence: CDR1 DFQATT, CDR2 SNEGSKA (reference sequence). In nucleotides, the CDR3 is TGCAGTGCTGAACGCACAGCGAACACTGAAGCTTTCTTT. Residues: CSAERTANTEAFF.

There are a few counts of this clonotype. The rearrangement uses TRBV18 and TRBJ1-5; no definite D call. Germline V CDR1 and CDR2: KGHSH, LQKENI. This CDR3 has 15 amino acids. The V and J ends lost 3 bases and 0 bases respectively, with 9 bases between them. CDR3 sequence reads: CASSPMSGSNQPQHF. The DNA of the CDR3 is TGTGCCAGCTCACCCATGAGCGGTAGCAATCAGCCCCAGCATTTT.

This clonotype has only a few counts. V and J are TRBV12-3 or TRBV12-4 and TRBJ1-4, with unresolved D. V was shortened by 8 bases and J by 7 bases, with 5 bases between the two germline ends. The CDR3 totals 10 residues. The CDR3 reads CASGTEKLFF. In DNA form, the CDR3 reads TGTGCCAGCGGTACTGAAAAACTGTTTTTT.

This sequence joins TRBV12-3 or TRBV12-4 and TRBJ1-5; no reliable D call. This CDR3 is built from 15 residues. Deletions cut 6 bases from V and 7 bases from J, with 19 bases between. In DNA, the CDR3 is TGTGCCAGCAGCCATATTGGGTCCAGGAACCAGCCCCAGCATTTT. This gives the protein CASSHIGSRNQPQHF.

This clonotype appeared a few times. The chain has TRBV18 and TRBJ2-3, with 9 bases identical to TRBD2. Trimming cost V 4 bases and J 6 bases; bases outside gene matches: 5. CDR1 is KGHSH and CDR2 is LQKENI in the germline V gene. The CDR3 runs to 14 residues. The CDR3 DNA reads as TGTGCCAGCTCACAGCAGCGGGAGGCCGATACGCAGTATTTT. Translated: CASSQQREADTQYF.

This clonotype was counted between two and nine times. The V and J genes are TRBV11-2 and TRBJ2-4, with D unclear. Germline CDR1 and CDR2: SGHAT and FQNNGV. V shed 5 bases and J shed 1 base, with 12 bases lying between them. The CDR3 is 15 amino acids. CDR3 region: CASSPGPMAKNIQYF. In DNA form, the CDR3 reads TGTGCCAGCAGCCCAGGTCCCATGGCCAAAAACATTCAGTACTTC.

The CDR3 nucleotides read TGTGCCAGCAGCTCAGTTATATCCGGGACAGGGATGGGCTACACCTTC. It encodes CASSSVISGTGMGYTF. The V call is TRBV7-2, the J call TRBJ1-2, with TRBD1 identical over 9 bases. CDR3 length equals 16 residues. Trimming took 4 bases from V and 8 from J; bases not matched to a gene: 14. CDR1 is SGHTA and CDR2 is FQGNSA in the germline V gene.

This clonotype has just a few counts. The chain combines TRBV29-1 with TRBJ2-7, with 8 nucleotides matching TRBD2. The CDR3 has 12 amino acids. CDR1 is SQVTM and CDR2 is ANQGSEA in the germline V gene. The J segment lost 3 bases and the V segment lost 4 bases, leaving 2 bases of the junction unmatched. CDR3 sequence: CSVGLAGYEQYF. The CDR3 nucleotides read TGCAGCGTTGGGCTAGCGGGCTACGAGCAGTACTTC.

This clonotype was detected only a few times. The chain is built from TRBV24-1 and TRBJ2-1, with 11 nucleotides matching TRBD2. This CDR3 region has 15 residues. Losses at the gene ends were 4 bases for V and 5 bases for J; bases not matched to a gene: 3. Germline CDR1 reads KGHDR; CDR2 reads SFDVKD. CDR3 in amino acids: CATSETSGSNNEQFF. CDR3 sequence (DNA): TGTGCCACCAGTGAAACTAGCGGGAGTAACAATGAGCAGTTCTTC.

The sample holds a few counts of this clonotype. V gene TRBV2 combines with J gene TRBJ1-5, with D tentatively TRBD1 (5 bases). Germline CDR1 SNHLY, CDR2 FYNNEI. V was trimmed by 3 bases and J by 5 bases, leaving 14 bases between them. The CDR3 totals 15 residues. The CDR3 sequence: CASSERLDTDQPQHF. The CDR3 coding sequence is TGTGCCAGCAGTGAGAGACTGGACACAGATCAGCCCCAGCATTTT.

The rearrangement uses TRBV29-1 and TRBJ1-1; D not resolved. This CDR3 has 13 amino acids. Germline-derived CDR1 and CDR2 are SQVTM and ANQGSEA. Trimming stripped 6 bases from V and 0 bases from J, with 11 bases between. CDR3: CSVKDGMNTEAFF. CDR3 nucleotides: TGCAGCGTCAAGGACGGCATGAACACTGAAGCTTTCTTT.

The J gene is TRBJ2-2, the V gene TRBV7-7; no definite D call. The V end lost 5 bases, the J end lost 10 bases, and 20 bases lay between the germline ends. CDR3 length: 15 residues. Germline V gives CDR1 SSHAT, CDR2 FNYEAQ (reference sequence). DNA of the CDR3: TGTGCCAGCAGCCCCGTCGGTGGGCAGGCTGAGGAGCTGTTTTTT. It yields the protein CASSPVGGQAEELFF.

This chain uses TRBV20-1 with TRBJ1-6, with a weak D call TRBD1 (5 bases). V lost 1 base to trimming and J lost 7 bases, with 17 bases between them. This CDR3 is 16 amino acids long. CDR1 and CDR2 from the germline V gene are DFQATT and SNEGSKA (reference sequence). The CDR3 coding sequence is TGCAGTGCTAGAGTAACTCAGGGCTTCTTCAATTCACCCCTCCACTTT. This encodes CSARVTQGFFNSPLHF.

As for this clonotype: Mismatch with germline at one junction end may stem from a read error. In nucleotides, the CDR3 is TGTGCCACCAGTGGCCAGGGAACGGCCAACCAGGAGACCCAGTACTTC. It specifies CATSGQGTANQETQYF. The gene calls are TRBV24-1 and TRBJ2-5; tentatively, D is TRBD1 (5 bases). Germline assignment: CDR1 KGHDR and CDR2 SFDVKD. The CDR3 consists of 16 residues.

This chain connects TRBV7-2 to TRBJ2-3, with D possibly being TRBD2 (6 bases). Between the trimmed V and J ends, which lost 4 bases and 2 bases, there was a span of 13 bases. The CDR3 is 15 residues long. The germline V gene encodes CDR1 SGHTA and CDR2 FQGNSA. CDR3 amino acids: CASSSWGDPTDTQYF. DNA for the CDR3: TGTGCCAGCAGCTCCTGGGGGGACCCCACAGATACGCAGTATTTT.

This clonotype was observed at least ten times. The CDR3 loop is CASSRASGKYEQFF. CDR3 nucleotide sequence: TGTGCCAGCAGCCGTGCGAGCGGGAAGTATGAGCAGTTCTTC. The genes are TRBV3-1 and TRBJ2-1, with TRBD2 identical over 7 bases. The V segment lost 4 bases and the J segment 8 bases; nucleotides outside the gene matches: 8. Germline CDR1 and CDR2: LGHDT and YNNKEL (reference sequence). CDR3 size: 14 residues.